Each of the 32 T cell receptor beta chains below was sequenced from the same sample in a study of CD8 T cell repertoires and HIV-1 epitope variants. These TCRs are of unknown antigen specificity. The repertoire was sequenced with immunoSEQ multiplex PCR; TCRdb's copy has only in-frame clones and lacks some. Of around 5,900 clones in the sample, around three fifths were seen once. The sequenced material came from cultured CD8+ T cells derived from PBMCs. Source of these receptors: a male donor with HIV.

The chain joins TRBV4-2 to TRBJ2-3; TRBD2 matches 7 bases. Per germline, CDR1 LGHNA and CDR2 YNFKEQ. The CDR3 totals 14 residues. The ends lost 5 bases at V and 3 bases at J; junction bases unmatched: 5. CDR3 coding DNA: TGTGCCAGCAGCGGGCTAGCGGAAACAGATACGCAGTATTTT. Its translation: CASSGLAETDTQYF.

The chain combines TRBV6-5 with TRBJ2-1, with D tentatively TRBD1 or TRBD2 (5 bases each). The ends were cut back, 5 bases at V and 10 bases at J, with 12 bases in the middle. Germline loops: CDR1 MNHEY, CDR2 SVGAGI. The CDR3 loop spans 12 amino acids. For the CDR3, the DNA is TGTGCCAGCAGTCCTGGGGGTGGCGAGCAGTTCTTC. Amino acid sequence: CASSPGGGEQFF.

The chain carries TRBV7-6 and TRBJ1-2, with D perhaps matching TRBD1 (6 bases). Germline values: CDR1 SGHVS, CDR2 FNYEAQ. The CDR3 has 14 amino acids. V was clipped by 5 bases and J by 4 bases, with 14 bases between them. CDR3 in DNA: TGTGCCAGCAGCCCGACGGGGGCGGGCTATGGCTACACCTTC. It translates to CASSPTGAGYGYTF. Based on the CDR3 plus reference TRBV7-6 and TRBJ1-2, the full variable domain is GAGVSQSPRYKVTKRGQDVALRCDPISGHVSLYWYRQALGQGPEFLTYFNYEAQQDKSGLPNDRFSAERPEGSISTLTIQRTEQRDSAMYRCASSPTGAGYGYTFGSGTRLTVV.

The DNA for the CDR3 is TGTGCCATCAGTGAGTCGGACAGGGGCTCTGGAAACACCATATATTTT. This gives the protein CAISESDRGSGNTIYF. The chain is built from TRBV10-3 and TRBJ1-3; 9 nucleotides match TRBD1. The CDR3 covers 16 residues. J was trimmed by 0 bases and V by 0 bases; bases with no gene match: 0. Germline CDR1 reads ENHRY; CDR2 reads SYGVKD.

CDR3 nucleotide sequence: TGTGCCAGCAGTGACCACAGGGGGTTTAGCACCGGGGAGCTGTTTTTT. It specifies CASSDHRGFSTGELFF. The chain is built from TRBV6-1 and TRBJ2-2; 8 nucleotides align to TRBD1. With V trimmed by 3 bases and J by 4 bases, 7 bases remained unmatched. The CDR3 contains 16 residues. The germline gives CDR1 MNHNS, CDR2 SASEGT.

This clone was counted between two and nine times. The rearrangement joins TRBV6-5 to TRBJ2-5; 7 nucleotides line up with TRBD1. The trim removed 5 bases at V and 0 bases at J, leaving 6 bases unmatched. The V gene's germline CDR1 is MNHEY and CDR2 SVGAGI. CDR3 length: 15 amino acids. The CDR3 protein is CASSATTGNQETQYF. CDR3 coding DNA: TGTGCCAGCAGTGCCACGACAGGGAACCAAGAGACCCAGTACTTC.

The CDR3 bases are TGTGCCAGCAGCTTAGGATGGGGGGCAGATACGCAGTATTTT. Amino acids: CASSLGWGADTQYF. The rearrangement uses TRBV7-8 and TRBJ2-3, with D maybe TRBD2 (6 bases). Germline CDR1 SGHVS, CDR2 FQNEAQ. The CDR3 loop spans 14 amino acids. V was pared by 1 base and J by 4 bases, with 9 bases between.

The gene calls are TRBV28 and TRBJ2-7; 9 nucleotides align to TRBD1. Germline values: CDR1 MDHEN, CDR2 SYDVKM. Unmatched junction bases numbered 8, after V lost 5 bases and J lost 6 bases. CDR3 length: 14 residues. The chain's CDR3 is CASSPGTGLPEQYF. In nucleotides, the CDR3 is TGTGCCAGCAGTCCCGGGACAGGGCTTCCCGAGCAGTACTTC.

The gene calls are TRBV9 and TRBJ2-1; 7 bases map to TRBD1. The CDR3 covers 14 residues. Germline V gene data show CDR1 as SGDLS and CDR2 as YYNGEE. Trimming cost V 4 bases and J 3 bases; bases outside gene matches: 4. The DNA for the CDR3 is TGTGCCAGCAGCACCTGGGACAGCTACAATGAGCAGTTCTTC. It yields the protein CASSTWDSYNEQFF.

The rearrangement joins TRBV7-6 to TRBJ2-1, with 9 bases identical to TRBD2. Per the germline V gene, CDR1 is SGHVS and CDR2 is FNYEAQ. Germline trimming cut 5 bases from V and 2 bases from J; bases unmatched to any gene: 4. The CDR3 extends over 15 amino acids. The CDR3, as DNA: TGTGCCAGCAGCCCGGGCGGGGGGGCCTACAATGAGCAGTTCTTC. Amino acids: CASSPGGGAYNEQFF.

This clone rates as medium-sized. The CDR3 coding sequence is TGTGCCAGCAGTTTCAGGGGGACAGGGGGTCATACCTACGAGCAGTACTTC. This encodes CASSFRGTGGHTYEQYF. J is TRBJ2-7 and V is TRBV28; 11 bases map to TRBD1. Germline V lookup: CDR1 MDHEN, CDR2 SYDVKM. V was clipped by 3 bases and J by 2 bases; unmatched bases: 9. There are 17 residues in the CDR3.

The DNA for the CDR3 is TGTGCCAGCAGTTTAGAAGGGTACCCACTTTGGGGCTACACCTTC. It is translated as CASSLEGYPLWGYTF. This chain links TRBV28 with TRBJ1-2; D is ambiguous. Trimming cost V 2 bases and J 8 bases, with 18 bases left between them. The CDR3 sequence is 15 residues long. The germline gives CDR1 MDHEN, CDR2 SYDVKM.

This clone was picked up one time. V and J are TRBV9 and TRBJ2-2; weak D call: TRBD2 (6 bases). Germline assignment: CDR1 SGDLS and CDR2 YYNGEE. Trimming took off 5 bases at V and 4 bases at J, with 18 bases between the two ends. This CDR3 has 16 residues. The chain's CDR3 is CASRRDHLARTGELFF. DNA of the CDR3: TGTGCCAGCAGAAGAGACCATCTAGCGCGCACCGGGGAGCTGTTTTTT.

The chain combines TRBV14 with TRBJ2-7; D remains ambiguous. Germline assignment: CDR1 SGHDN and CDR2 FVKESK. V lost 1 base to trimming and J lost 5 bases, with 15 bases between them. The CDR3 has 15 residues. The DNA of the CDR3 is TGTGCCAGCAGCCAAGTTCCTGTCGACCTGGACGAGCAGTACTTC. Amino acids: CASSQVPVDLDEQYF.

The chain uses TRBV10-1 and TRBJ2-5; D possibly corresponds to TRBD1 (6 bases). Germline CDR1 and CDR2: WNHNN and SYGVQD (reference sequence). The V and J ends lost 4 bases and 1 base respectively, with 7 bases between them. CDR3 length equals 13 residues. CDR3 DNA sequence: TGCGCCAGCAGTGGGACAGTCCAAGAGACCCAGTACTTC. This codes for CASSGTVQETQYF.

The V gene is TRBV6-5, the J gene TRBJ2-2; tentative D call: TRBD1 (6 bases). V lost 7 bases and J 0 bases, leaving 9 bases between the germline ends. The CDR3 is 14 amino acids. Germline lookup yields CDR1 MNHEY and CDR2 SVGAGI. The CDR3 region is CASTYRANTGELFF. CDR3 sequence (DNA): TGTGCCAGCACCTACAGGGCGAACACCGGGGAGCTGTTTTTT.

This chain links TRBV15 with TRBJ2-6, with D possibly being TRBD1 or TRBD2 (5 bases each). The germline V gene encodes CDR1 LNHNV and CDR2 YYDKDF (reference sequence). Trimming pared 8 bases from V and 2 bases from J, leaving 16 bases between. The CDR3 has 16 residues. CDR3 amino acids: CATEPGRQPGANVLTF. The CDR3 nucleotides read TGTGCCACCGAACCGGGACGCCAGCCTGGGGCCAACGTCCTGACTTTC.

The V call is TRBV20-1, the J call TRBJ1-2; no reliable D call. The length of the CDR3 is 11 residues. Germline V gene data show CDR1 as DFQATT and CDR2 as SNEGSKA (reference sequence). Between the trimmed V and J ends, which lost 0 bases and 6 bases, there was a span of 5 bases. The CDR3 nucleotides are TGCAGTGCTAGAGAGGAGGATGGCTACACCTTC. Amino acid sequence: CSAREEDGYTF.

The chain's CDR3 is CASSYRRQLGDTQYF. The CDR3 nucleotides read TGTGCCAGCAGTTACCGTCGTCAGTTGGGGGATACGCAGTATTTT. The chain links TRBV6-5 to TRBJ2-3; D not resolved. Trimming cost V 2 bases and J 6 bases, with 15 bases left between them. This CDR3 region has 15 residues. Germline CDR1 and CDR2: MNHEY and SVGAGI.

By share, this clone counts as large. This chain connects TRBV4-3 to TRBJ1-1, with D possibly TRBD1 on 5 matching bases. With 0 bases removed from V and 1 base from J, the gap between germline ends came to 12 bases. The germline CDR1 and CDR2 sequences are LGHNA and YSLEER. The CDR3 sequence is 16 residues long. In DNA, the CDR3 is TGCGCCAGCAGCCAAGATGTTGGGCAGGGGAACACTGAAGCTTTCTTT. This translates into CASSQDVGQGNTEAFF.

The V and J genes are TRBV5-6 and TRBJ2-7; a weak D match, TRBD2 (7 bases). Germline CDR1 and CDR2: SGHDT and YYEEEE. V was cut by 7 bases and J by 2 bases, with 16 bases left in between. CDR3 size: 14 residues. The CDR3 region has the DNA TGTGCCAGCGGCGGGGGCGGAGCCACCTACGAGCAGTACTTC. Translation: CASGGGGATYEQYF.

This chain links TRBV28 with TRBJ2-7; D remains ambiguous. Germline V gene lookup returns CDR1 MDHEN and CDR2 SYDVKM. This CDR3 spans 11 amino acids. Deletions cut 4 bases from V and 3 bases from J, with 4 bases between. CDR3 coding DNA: TGTGCCAGCAGTTCCAACTACGAGCAGTACTTC. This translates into CASSSNYEQYF.

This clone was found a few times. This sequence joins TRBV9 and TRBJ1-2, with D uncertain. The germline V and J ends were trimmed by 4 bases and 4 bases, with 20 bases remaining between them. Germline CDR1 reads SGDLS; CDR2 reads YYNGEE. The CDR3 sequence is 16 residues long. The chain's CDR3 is CASSPADARPLYGYTF. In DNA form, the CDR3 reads TGTGCCAGCAGCCCCGCGGACGCCAGGCCACTCTATGGCTACACCTTC.

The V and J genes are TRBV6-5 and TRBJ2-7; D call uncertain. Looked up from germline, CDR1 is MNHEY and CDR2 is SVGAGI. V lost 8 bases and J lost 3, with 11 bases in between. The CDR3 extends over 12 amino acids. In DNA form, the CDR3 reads TGTGCCAGCGGCGAGCAGAACTACGAGCAGTACTTC. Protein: CASGEQNYEQYF.

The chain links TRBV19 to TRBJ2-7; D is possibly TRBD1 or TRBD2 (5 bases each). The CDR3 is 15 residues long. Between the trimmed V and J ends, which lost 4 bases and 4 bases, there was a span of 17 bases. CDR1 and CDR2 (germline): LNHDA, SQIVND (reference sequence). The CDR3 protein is CASSTTRDRGYEQYF. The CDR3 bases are TGTGCCAGTAGTACAACCCGGGACCGGGGATACGAGCAGTACTTC.

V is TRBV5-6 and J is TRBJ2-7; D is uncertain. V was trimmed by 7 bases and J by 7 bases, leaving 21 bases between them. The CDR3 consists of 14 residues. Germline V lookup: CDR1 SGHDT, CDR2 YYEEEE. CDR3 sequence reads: CASCPDRMAREQYF. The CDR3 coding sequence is TGTGCCAGCTGTCCCGACCGGATGGCGAGAGAGCAGTACTTC.

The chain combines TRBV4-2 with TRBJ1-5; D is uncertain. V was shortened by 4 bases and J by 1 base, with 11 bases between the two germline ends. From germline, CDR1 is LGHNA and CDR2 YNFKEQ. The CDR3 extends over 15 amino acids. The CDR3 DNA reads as TGTGCCAGCAGCCTGGATGCCCTGAGCAATCAGCCCCAGCATTTT. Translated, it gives CASSLDALSNQPQHF.

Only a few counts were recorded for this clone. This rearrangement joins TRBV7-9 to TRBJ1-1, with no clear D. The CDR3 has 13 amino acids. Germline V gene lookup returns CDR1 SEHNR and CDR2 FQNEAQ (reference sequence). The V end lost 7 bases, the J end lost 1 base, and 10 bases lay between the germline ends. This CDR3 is CASTAEANTEAFF. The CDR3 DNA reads TGTGCCAGCACCGCGGAGGCGAACACTGAAGCTTTCTTT.

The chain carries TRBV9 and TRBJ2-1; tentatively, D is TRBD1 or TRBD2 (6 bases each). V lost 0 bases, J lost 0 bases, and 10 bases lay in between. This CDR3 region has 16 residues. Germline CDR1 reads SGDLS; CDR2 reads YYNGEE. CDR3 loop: CASSVDGGGSYNEQFF. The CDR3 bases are TGTGCCAGCAGCGTAGATGGAGGGGGCTCCTACAATGAGCAGTTCTTC.

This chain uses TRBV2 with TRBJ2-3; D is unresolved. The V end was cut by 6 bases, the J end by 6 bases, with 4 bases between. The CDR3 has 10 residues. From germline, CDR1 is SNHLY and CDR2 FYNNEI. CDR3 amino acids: CASRQDTQYF. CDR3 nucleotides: TGTGCCAGCAGACAGGATACGCAGTATTTT.

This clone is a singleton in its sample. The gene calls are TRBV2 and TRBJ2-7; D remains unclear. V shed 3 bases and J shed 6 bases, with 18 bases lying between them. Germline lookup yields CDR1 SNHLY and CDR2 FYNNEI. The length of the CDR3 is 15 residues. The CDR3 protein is CASSEFILGQREQYF. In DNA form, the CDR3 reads TGTGCCAGCAGTGAGTTTATCTTGGGCCAGCGCGAGCAGTACTTC.

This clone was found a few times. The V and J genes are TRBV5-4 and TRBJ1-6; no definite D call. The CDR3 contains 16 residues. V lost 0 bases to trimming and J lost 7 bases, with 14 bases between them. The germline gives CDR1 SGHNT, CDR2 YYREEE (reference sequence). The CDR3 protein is CASSLDRPVRNSPLHF. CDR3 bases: TGTGCCAGCAGCTTGGATCGGCCGGTCCGGAATTCACCCCTCCACTTT.